The next 13 T cell receptor beta chains were all read from a single sample in a study of blood T cell repertoires in COVID-19. Data came from immunoSEQ multiplex PCR; TCRdb stores just in-frame clones and leaves some out. The repertoire consists of 100,000 or so clones, with around 93% occurring once and the leading ten covering 15% to 20%. The specimen sequenced was peripheral blood. The receptor source for this set is a man aged 50-59 years with acute or convalescent COVID-19.

This chain joins TRBV19 and TRBJ2-4; D possibly corresponds to TRBD1 (5 bases). In germline, CDR1 is LNHDA, CDR2 SQIVND (reference sequence). V was cut by 0 bases and J by 3 bases, with 15 bases left in between. The CDR3 has 17 residues. The CDR3 bases are TGTGCCAGTAGTATAGAAGGCGGACGACAGCTCAAAAACATTCAGTACTTC. Its protein is CASSIEGGRQLKNIQYF. The full variable domain, completed using reference TRBV19 and TRBJ2-4, is DGGITQSPKYLFRKEGQNVTLSCEQNLNHDAMYWYRQDPGQGLRLIYYSQIVNDFQKGDIAEGYSVSREKKESFPLTVTSAQKNPTAFYLCASSIEGGRQLKNIQYFGAGTRLSVL.

V is TRBV19 and J is TRBJ2-5, with TRBD1 identical over 9 bases. The ends lost 4 bases at V and 4 bases at J; junction bases unmatched: 7. The length of the CDR3 is 15 residues. Germline V gene sequence: CDR1 LNHDA, CDR2 SQIVND (reference sequence). This CDR3 is CASSTTHRGRETQYF. As DNA, the CDR3 is TGTGCCAGTAGTACAACACACAGGGGGCGAGAGACCCAGTACTTC. Full variable domain (remainder filled in from reference TRBV19 and TRBJ2-5): DGGITQSPKYLFRKEGQNVTLSCEQNLNHDAMYWYRQDPGQGLRLIYYSQIVNDFQKGDIAEGYSVSREKKESFPLTVTSAQKNPTAFYLCASSTTHRGRETQYFGPGTRLLVL.

This sequence joins TRBV19 and TRBJ2-3; unclear D gene. Germline CDR1 and CDR2: LNHDA and SQIVND (reference sequence). The CDR3 contains 13 residues. V lost 1 base to trimming and J lost 5 bases, with 7 bases between them. This chain's CDR3 is CASSIGRRDTQYF. In DNA, the CDR3 is TGTGCCAGTAGTATAGGAAGGAGAGATACGCAGTATTTT. Full variable domain (remainder filled in from reference TRBV19 and TRBJ2-3): DGGITQSPKYLFRKEGQNVTLSCEQNLNHDAMYWYRQDPGQGLRLIYYSQIVNDFQKGDIAEGYSVSREKKESFPLTVTSAQKNPTAFYLCASSIGRRDTQYFGPGTRLTVL.

CDR3 sequence: CASSESHVLGNTIYF. Written as DNA, the CDR3 is TGTGCCAGCAGTGAATCACACGTGCTCGGAAACACCATATATTTT. The chain uses TRBV6-1 and TRBJ1-3, with D unclear. CDR3 length equals 15 residues. Trimming took off 2 bases at V and 4 bases at J, with 12 bases between the two ends. The germline V gene encodes CDR1 MNHNS and CDR2 SASEGT.

This chain uses TRBV30 with TRBJ1-3; D is ambiguous. Germline V lookup: CDR1 GTSNPN, CDR2 SVGIG (reference sequence). CDR3 size: 12 residues. Deletions cut 7 bases from V and 8 bases from J, with 15 bases between. The CDR3 bases are TGTGCCTATCAACCCGGAGGTCACACCATATATTTT. Translating gives CAYQPGGHTIYF. Combining the CDR3 with reference TRBV30 and TRBJ1-3 gives the whole variable domain SQTIHQWPATLVQPVGSPLSLECTVEGTSNPNLYWYRQAAGRGLQLLFYSVGIGQISSEVPQNLSASRPQDRQFILSSKKLLLSDSGFYLCAYQPGGHTIYFGEGSWLTVV.

This rearrangement joins TRBV19 to TRBJ1-5, with 9 bases identical to TRBD1. V shed 6 bases and J 7 bases; nucleotides not matched to a gene: 10. The CDR3 has 15 residues. Germline CDR1 is LNHDA and CDR2 is SQIVND (reference sequence). The CDR3 nucleotides are TGTGCCAGTAGGTTACAGGGGGCGCGGAGACAGCCCCAGCATTTT. Its protein product is CASRLQGARRQPQHF.

The chain has TRBV4-1 and TRBJ2-1; the D gene is possibly TRBD2 (5 bases). The CDR3 consists of 14 residues. Germline CDR1 reads MGHRA; CDR2 reads YSYEKL. The ends were cut back, 2 bases at V and 5 bases at J, with 10 bases in the middle. CDR3 DNA: TGCGCCAGCAGCCAAACCGGACTTAACAATGAGCAGTTCTTC. This codes for CASSQTGLNNEQFF.

The DNA of the CDR3 is TGTGCCAGCACCCGGACAGAGAGTAGCAATCAGCCCCAGCATTTT. Translated: CASTRTESSNQPQHF. This sequence joins TRBV7-2 and TRBJ1-5; TRBD1 is a possible D gene (6 bases). V lost 7 bases to trimming and J lost 0 bases, with 13 bases between them. The CDR3 totals 15 residues. Germline values: CDR1 SGHTA, CDR2 FQGNSA.

This chain connects TRBV15 to TRBJ2-3; the match to TRBD2 covers 7 bases. CDR3 length: 16 amino acids. Germline V gene sequence: CDR1 LNHNV, CDR2 YYDKDF (reference sequence). The J segment lost 1 base and the V segment lost 0 bases, leaving 4 bases of the junction unmatched. The CDR3 reads CATSRDVGRGTDTQYF. In nucleotides, the CDR3 is TGTGCCACCAGCAGAGATGTGGGGAGGGGCACAGATACGCAGTATTTT.

The V and J genes are TRBV9 and TRBJ2-3; 9 bases line up with TRBD2. V dropped 3 bases and J dropped 5; count of bases not matched to a gene: 13. Germline V gene lookup returns CDR1 SGDLS and CDR2 YYNGEE. The CDR3 spans 17 residues. CDR3 bases: TGTGCCAGCAGCGGACCCCGGGGCGGGGGGGCAGTAGATACGCAGTATTTT. Its protein product is CASSGPRGGGAVDTQYF.

The J gene is TRBJ1-6, the V gene TRBV25-1, with D possibly matching TRBD1 (5 bases). From germline, CDR1 is MGHDK and CDR2 SYGVNS. V lost 6 bases, J lost 7 bases, and 7 bases lay in between. The CDR3 has 12 residues. DNA of the CDR3: TGTGCCAGCAGACAGGCAAATTCACCCCTCCACTTT. This codes for CASRQANSPLHF.

The chain combines TRBV19 with TRBJ2-1, with 9 bases matching TRBD1. Losses at the gene ends were 6 bases for V and 7 bases for J; bases not matched to a gene: 10. Per the germline V gene, CDR1 is LNHDA and CDR2 is SQIVND (reference sequence). The CDR3 covers 15 residues. The CDR3 sequence is CASRLEGTGRNEQFF. In DNA, the CDR3 is TGTGCCAGTAGATTAGAAGGGACAGGGAGGAATGAGCAGTTCTTC. Based on the CDR3 plus reference TRBV19 and TRBJ2-1, the full variable domain is DGGITQSPKYLFRKEGQNVTLSCEQNLNHDAMYWYRQDPGQGLRLIYYSQIVNDFQKGDIAEGYSVSREKKESFPLTVTSAQKNPTAFYLCASRLEGTGRNEQFFGPGTRLTVL.

In its sample, this clone was seen once. The CDR3 coding sequence is TGTGCCAGCAGCTCAGTCATGGGGGGTCGAGGCTACACCTTC. Its protein product is CASSSVMGGRGYTF. V gene TRBV7-8 combines with J gene TRBJ1-2; TRBD1 might be the D (5 bases). The CDR3 length is 14 residues. Germline V gene data show CDR1 as SGHVS and CDR2 as FQNEAQ. V lost 4 bases and J lost 8, with 17 bases in between.